This T cell receptor beta chain came from a study of response to subunit inactivated influenza vaccine (dated by TCRdb to 2016 to 2019). Looking at the study overall: Deep quantitative T cell receptor repertoire profiling was used in the study to track responses to a trivalent subunit inactivated influenza vaccine.

The germline V gene provides CDR1 SGHTA and CDR2 FQGTGA. V lost 5 bases and J lost 3 bases; the stretch between them is 14 bases long. The CDR3 covers 15 residues, taking in both the cysteine and the phenylalanine. Only the CDR3 region is kept as DNA, spanning 45 bases read in frame from base 1. This clonotype was detected a few times. Its antigen is still unknown. Base-call qualities are not available, and no considerably larger clone is one nucleotide away. Libraries came from RT-PCR. Data came from an Illumina HiSeq 2500. TCRdb handled the public reads itself, with Q25 trimming in fastp and clone calling in MiXCR, and kept productive beta chains. Duplicate CDR3 protein sequences are folded into a single record with the most common DNA and genes. The sample table shows approximately 530,000 distinct CDR3 sequences, and 7.6% are seen once. The ten top clones hold over 10% of the sample. Overall study outcomes, separate from this receptor: The authors proposed that each seasonal influenza vaccination may bring in only a limited number of new T cells.

The source of this sequence is a man between 50 and 75 years old who received an inactivated influenza vaccine. Donor details come from another sample of the same person, matched by shared clones. The chain employs TRBV7-3 and TRBJ2-1, with TRBD2 as a weak D call on 7 bases. Sequenced material: PBMCs from blood, taken about 24 months after vaccination. The nucleotides read TGTGCCAGCAGCCTAGGGGGACTAAACTACAATGAGCAGTTCTTC. The encoded protein is CASSLGGLNYNEQFF.